These 9 T cell receptor beta chains share one sample of origin, sequenced in a study of cytomegalovirus exposure and HLA in healthy donors. The PCR was carried out with 60 Vbeta primers and 13 Jbeta primers. Data came from immunoSEQ multiplex PCR; TCRdb stores just in-frame clones and leaves some out. The data show some 140,000 clones, roughly four fifths seen once. The sample was PBMCs. The receptors shown here come from a woman aged 40 to 50 in good health and CMV-seronegative.

The chain employs TRBV15 and TRBJ1-2; no firm D call. The germline CDR1 and CDR2 sequences are LNHNV and YYDKDF (reference sequence). Trimming shortened V by 5 bases and J by 0 bases, and 16 bases separated the two germline ends. The CDR3 extends over 16 amino acids. This chain's CDR3 is CATSARSGVANYGYTF. The CDR3 DNA is TGTGCCACCAGCGCACGAAGCGGGGTCGCTAACTATGGCTACACCTTC.

In this sample, this clone turned up a few times. V is TRBV6-5 and J is TRBJ1-5; D unresolved. The CDR3 is 15 residues long. Germline values: CDR1 MNHEY, CDR2 SVGAGI. Trimming took off 10 bases at V and 6 bases at J, with 22 bases between the two ends. The CDR3 reads CATSPSPGRSQPQHF. The CDR3, as DNA: TGTGCCACCTCGCCTAGCCCGGGAAGGAGTCAGCCCCAGCATTTT.

The chain links TRBV12-5 to TRBJ2-3; 8 nucleotides line up with TRBD2. CDR3 length equals 14 residues. In germline, CDR1 is LGHNT, CDR2 FRNRAP. V was clipped by 7 bases and J by 4 bases; unmatched bases: 7. The CDR3: CASAGGGKADTQYF. CDR3 DNA sequence: TGTGCTAGTGCCGGCGGGGGGAAAGCAGATACGCAGTATTTT. Together with reference TRBV12-5 and TRBJ2-3, the CDR3 gives the full variable domain: DARVTQTPRHKVTEMGQEVTMRCQPILGHNTVFWYRQTMMQGLELLAYFRNRAPLDDSGMPKDRFSAEMPDATLATLKIQPSEPRDSAVYFCASAGGGKADTQYFGPGTRLTVL.

The J gene is TRBJ2-1, the V gene TRBV28; D is unresolved. The germline V and J ends were trimmed by 6 bases and 6 bases, with 12 bases remaining between them. The CDR3 is 13 amino acids. In germline, CDR1 is MDHEN, CDR2 SYDVKM. This chain's CDR3 is CASRSINSNEQFF. DNA of the CDR3: TGTGCCAGCAGATCGATAAATAGCAATGAGCAGTTCTTC.

The chain couples TRBV10-3 to TRBJ2-1; D is perhaps TRBD2 (7 bases). The CDR3 covers 13 residues. Trimming stripped 9 bases from V and 10 bases from J, with 19 bases between. Germline V gene lookup returns CDR1 ENHRY and CDR2 SYGVKD. The CDR3 bases are TGTGCCATTGGGGTAGGCGGGGGCACGGAGCAGTTCTTC. It encodes CAIGVGGGTEQFF.

The chain carries TRBV6-5 and TRBJ1-1; D gene ambiguous. CDR1 is MNHEY, CDR2 SVGAGI, per germline. The CDR3 is 11 amino acids. Trimming stripped 2 bases from V and 10 bases from J, with 8 bases between. CDR3 loop: CASSYDFGAFF. The DNA for the CDR3 is TGTGCCAGCAGTTACGACTTTGGAGCTTTCTTT.

This clone came up once. The V call is TRBV11-2, the J call TRBJ2-7, with 10 bases identical to TRBD1. The germline V gene encodes CDR1 SGHAT and CDR2 FQNNGV. This CDR3 is 12 amino acids long. Germline trimming cut 6 bases from V and 10 bases from J; bases unmatched to any gene: 6. This CDR3 is CASRRTGGFQYF. Here the CDR3 DNA reads TGTGCCAGCAGAAGGACAGGGGGTTTTCAGTACTTC. Together with reference TRBV11-2 and TRBJ2-7, the CDR3 gives the full variable domain: EAGVAQSPRYKIIEKRQSVAFWCNPISGHATLYWYQQILGQGPKLLIQFQNNGVVDDSQLPKDRFSAERLKGVDSTLKIQPAKLEDSAVYLCASRRTGGFQYFGPGTRLTVT.

The V gene is TRBV7-6, the J gene TRBJ2-2; D gene ambiguous. Trimming cost V 5 bases and J 7 bases, with 5 bases left between them. This CDR3 region has 11 residues. Germline loops: CDR1 SGHVS, CDR2 FNYEAQ. The CDR3 coding sequence is TGTGCCAGCAGCCCGGGCGGGGAGCTGTTTTTT. Protein product: CASSPGGELFF.

This clone was counted only a few times. The V and J genes are TRBV4-3 and TRBJ1-5; D gene uncertain. The CDR3 consists of 15 residues. Trimming removed 4 bases at V and 0 bases at J, with 10 bases between. Germline V lookup: CDR1 LGHNA, CDR2 YSLEER. CDR3 nucleotides: TGCGCCAGCAGCCCCGGGAGAAATAGCAATCAGCCCCAGCATTTT. This gives the protein CASSPGRNSNQPQHF.